Below are 26 T cell receptor beta chains sequenced from a single sample in a study of T cells in Graves' hyperthyroidism and ophthalmopathy. Amplified regions were TCR beta CDR3 sequences from RNA transcripts. HTBI primers were the set used in a first-round RT-PCR of the TCR CDR3. TCRdb fed the multiplex PCR reads into MiXCR, producing one record per CDR3 protein. The sample has about 740,000 distinct CDR3 sequences, about 15% seen once; the top ten hold more than 8.5%. The sequencing input was blood. These receptors all come from a woman aged 18-29 years with Graves' hyperthyroidism.

The rearrangement joins TRBV4-3 to TRBJ1-1; TRBD1 matches 7 bases. The V gene's germline CDR1 is LGHNA and CDR2 YSLEER. The V and J ends lost 2 bases and 4 bases, in that order; junction bases with no gene match: 4. This CDR3 is built from 14 residues. CDR3 DNA: TGCGCCAGCAGCCAACCCGACAGGGCCACTGAAGCTTTCTTT. Translated, it gives CASSQPDRATEAFF.

The gene calls are TRBV6-2 or TRBV6-3 and TRBJ2-5; D gene uncertain. This CDR3 is built from 17 residues. Germline CDR1 and CDR2: MNHEY and SVGEGT. Trimming shortened V by 0 bases and J by 5 bases, and 19 bases separated the two germline ends. CDR3 DNA: TGTGCCAGCAGTTACTCGACATTTAGGCGTGTTCGGGAGACCCAGTACTTC. This codes for CASSYSTFRRVRETQYF.

This rearrangement joins TRBV5-8 to TRBJ1-4; perhaps TRBD1 as D (5 bases). V lost 3 bases and J lost 7, with 13 bases in between. The length of the CDR3 is 14 residues. Germline V lookup: CDR1 SGHTS, CDR2 YDEGEE. The CDR3 loop reads CASSWGGRSEKLFF. The CDR3 coding sequence is TGTGCCAGCAGCTGGGGGGGTAGGAGTGAAAAACTGTTTTTT.

Many counts were recorded for this clonotype. The chain employs TRBV2 and TRBJ2-5, with D maybe TRBD2 (6 bases). Germline values: CDR1 SNHLY, CDR2 FYNNEI. V lost 6 bases to trimming and J lost 5 bases, with 16 bases between them. CDR3 length equals 14 residues. This chain's CDR3 is CASREGPVVETQYF. CDR3 nucleotide sequence: TGTGCCAGCAGGGAGGGGCCCGTCGTGGAGACCCAGTACTTC.

In this sample, this clonotype turned up a few times. The chain couples TRBV18 to TRBJ2-1; D call uncertain. Germline values: CDR1 KGHSH, CDR2 LQKENI. V was shortened by 5 bases and J by 9 bases, with 11 bases between the two germline ends. The CDR3 covers 12 residues. CDR3 loop: CASSSKFGEQFF. CDR3 in DNA: TGTGCCAGCTCATCGAAATTCGGTGAGCAGTTCTTC.

A few counts support this clonotype. The chain joins TRBV12-3 or TRBV12-4 to TRBJ2-1, with 8 positions matching TRBD2. This CDR3 comprises 16 residues. V lost 5 bases, J lost 4 bases, and 10 bases stayed unmatched. The CDR3 here is CASSPPSGSNYNEQFF. In DNA, the CDR3 is TGTGCCAGCAGTCCCCCCAGCGGGAGTAATTACAATGAGCAGTTCTTC.

About this clonotype itself: A much more abundant neighbour one base away suggests this may be a read error. The chain has TRBV6-9 and TRBJ2-7; TRBD1 agrees at 7 bases. Losses at the gene ends were 3 bases for V and 7 bases for J; bases not matched to a gene: 15. The CDR3 is 16 residues long. CDR1 is MNHGY, CDR2 SVAAGI, per germline. CDR3 amino acids: CASSYPGVDRAHEQYF. In nucleotides, the CDR3 is TGTGCCAGCAGTTACCCCGGCGTCGACAGGGCCCATGAGCAGTACTTC.

This clonotype was detected only once. The chain links TRBV7-9 to TRBJ2-1; D call uncertain. Germline V CDR1 and CDR2: SEHNR, FQNEAQ (reference sequence). This CDR3 contains 15 residues. Trimming shortened V by 5 bases and J by 1 base, and 12 bases separated the two germline ends. The DNA of the CDR3 is TGTGCCAGCAGCGCCCAAGGGCGATCCTACAATGAGCAGTTCTTC. It is translated as CASSAQGRSYNEQFF.

The CDR3 region has the DNA TGTGCCAGCAGTTTTTCCGGGTATTACGAGCAGTACTTC. Translation gives CASSFSGYYEQYF. This chain connects TRBV27 to TRBJ2-7; no firm D call. V lost 3 bases, J lost 4 bases, and 10 bases lay in between. This CDR3 is 13 amino acids long. Germline V gene data show CDR1 as MNHEY and CDR2 as SMNVEV (reference sequence).

This chain connects TRBV6-1 to TRBJ2-7; tentative D call: TRBD1 (5 bases). CDR3 length: 15 residues. V was trimmed by 3 bases and J by 2 bases, leaving 14 bases between them. The V gene's germline CDR1 is MNHNS and CDR2 SASEGT. CDR3 residues: CASSDRQGLTYEQYF. The CDR3 coding sequence is TGTGCCAGCAGTGACCGGCAGGGCCTTACCTACGAGCAGTACTTC.

By proportion, this clonotype is medium-sized (0.01 to 0.1%). CDR3 residues: CASRGSTYEQYF. CDR3 bases: TGTGCCAGCAGAGGCAGCACCTACGAGCAGTACTTC. The chain combines TRBV28 with TRBJ2-7; D ambiguous. The V end lost 6 bases, the J end lost 2 bases, and 8 bases lay between the germline ends. The CDR3 has 12 residues. Germline CDR1 MDHEN, CDR2 SYDVKM.

In this sample, this clonotype turned up many times. V and J are TRBV7-4 and TRBJ2-5; 8 nucleotides agree with TRBD2. Germline values: CDR1 SGHVT, CDR2 SQSDAQ. This CDR3 has 13 amino acids. In DNA form, the CDR3 reads TGTGGTTCGGAGGCTAGCGGGCAAGAGACCCAGTACTTC. Residues: CGSEASGQETQYF.

There are a few counts of this clonotype. The rearrangement uses TRBV5-6 and TRBJ2-2; 10 nucleotides align to TRBD2. Per germline, CDR1 SGHDT and CDR2 YYEEEE. The CDR3 consists of 18 residues. V shed 4 bases and J 1 base; nucleotides not matched to a gene: 10. In DNA, the CDR3 is TGTGCCAGCAGCAGTCCCTTCTGGACTAGCGGGAACACCGGGGAGCTGTTTTTT. It translates to CASSSPFWTSGNTGELFF.

This clonotype appeared a few times. Being one base from a much bigger clone, this may be a read error. The J gene is TRBJ2-7, the V gene TRBV3-1; either TRBD1 or TRBD2 may fit D (5 bases each). V was shortened by 4 bases and J by 3 bases, with 13 bases between the two germline ends. The CDR3 runs to 14 residues. From germline, CDR1 is LGHDT and CDR2 YNNKEL (reference sequence). CDR3 DNA: TGTGCCAGCAGCCTGTCGGGACGGAACTACGAGCAGTACTTC. Amino acids: CASSLSGRNYEQYF.

The CDR3 DNA follows: TGTGCCAGCAGCGCGAGGACAGGGGATCAGCCCCAGCATTTT. Amino acid sequence: CASSARTGDQPQHF. The genes are TRBV3-1 and TRBJ1-5, with 9 positions matching TRBD1. J was trimmed by 5 bases and V by 5 bases; bases with no gene match: 4. The CDR3 loop spans 14 amino acids. CDR1 is LGHDT, CDR2 YNNKEL, per germline (reference sequence).

This clonotype has a count of ten or more. The CDR3 protein is CASSEGGVNLFEAFF. CDR3 nucleotide sequence: TGTGCCAGCAGTGAGGGCGGGGTGAATCTCTTTGAAGCTTTCTTT. The chain carries TRBV2 and TRBJ1-1; D not resolved. The CDR3 totals 15 residues. Germline values: CDR1 SNHLY, CDR2 FYNNEI. Trimming cost V 3 bases and J 7 bases, with 18 bases left between them.

This clonotype was seen a few times. This rearrangement joins TRBV7-9 to TRBJ2-1; D is possibly TRBD1 (5 bases). Germline assignment: CDR1 SEHNR and CDR2 FQNEAQ (reference sequence). The CDR3 is 13 residues long. V lost 3 bases to trimming and J lost 7 bases, with 10 bases between them. CDR3 bases: TGTGCCAGCAGCTTGCCCCAGGGAAATGAGCAGTTCTTC. Translating gives CASSLPQGNEQFF. The variable domain in full, with the rest retrieved from reference TRBV7-9 and TRBJ2-1, is DTGVSQNPRHKITKRGQNVTFRCDPISEHNRLYWYRQTLGQGPEFLTYFQNEAQLEKSRLLSDRFSAERPKGSFSTLEIQRTEQGDSAMYLCASSLPQGNEQFFGPGTRLTVL.

This clonotype appeared a few times. V gene TRBV7-9 combines with J gene TRBJ1-2; 7 nucleotides line up with TRBD1. This CDR3 region has 19 residues. CDR1 is SEHNR and CDR2 is FQNEAQ in the germline V gene (reference sequence). J was trimmed by 0 bases and V by 1 base; bases with no gene match: 14. In DNA, the CDR3 is TGTGCCAGCAGCTTAGGCTTGATCGGCAGGGGGGATACTAACTATGGCTACACCTTC. This gives the protein CASSLGLIGRGDTNYGYTF. The whole variable domain, filled in from reference TRBV7-9 and TRBJ1-2, reads DTGVSQNPRHKITKRGQNVTFRCDPISEHNRLYWYRQTLGQGPEFLTYFQNEAQLEKSRLLSDRFSAERPKGSFSTLEIQRTEQGDSAMYLCASSLGLIGRGDTNYGYTFGSGTRLTVV.

The chain employs TRBV20-1 and TRBJ1-5, with 9 bases that match TRBD1. V lost 6 bases and J lost 4; bases outside the gene matches: 16. Germline V lookup: CDR1 DFQATT, CDR2 SNEGSKA (reference sequence). The length of the CDR3 is 17 residues. The CDR3 region has the DNA TGCAGTGCCGCATTGACAACAGGGGGCTTGGGGAATCAGCCCCAGCATTTT. Residues: CSAALTTGGLGNQPQHF.

This clonotype was detected ten times or more. This chain joins TRBV12-3 or TRBV12-4 and TRBJ2-7; D gene unclear. The CDR3 covers 11 residues. Trimming cost V 2 bases and J 6 bases, with 5 bases left between them. Here the CDR3 reads CASSLRAEQYF. In nucleotides, the CDR3 is TGTGCCAGCAGTTTACGGGCCGAGCAGTACTTC.

Here the CDR3 reads CASSSLGYNEQFF. The CDR3 coding sequence is TGTGCCAGCAGTTCCCTTGGTTACAATGAGCAGTTCTTC. The chain couples TRBV28 to TRBJ2-1; D uncertain. Germline V CDR1 and CDR2: MDHEN, SYDVKM. The V gene lost 4 bases and the J gene lost 4 bases, with 8 bases spanning the gap. The CDR3 is made up of 13 amino acids.

The V gene is TRBV30, the J gene TRBJ2-7, with TRBD1 matching over 12 bases. The germline gives CDR1 GTSNPN, CDR2 SVGIG (reference sequence). CDR3 length equals 15 residues. V lost 1 base to trimming and J lost 6 bases; unmatched junction nucleotides: 7. CDR3 sequence (DNA): TGTGCCTGGAGTGCCCGGGACAGGGGGCGAAGCGAGCAGTACTTC. Protein sequence: CAWSARDRGRSEQYF.

This clonotype was seen repeatedly, ten times or more. This chain connects TRBV18 to TRBJ2-7, with D unclear. Per the germline V gene, CDR1 is KGHSH and CDR2 is LQKENI. V was shortened by 4 bases and J by 1 base, with 11 bases between the two germline ends. The CDR3 length is 14 residues. The DNA for the CDR3 is TGTGCCAGCTCACGGTCCCAGGAGTCCTACGAGCAGTACTTC. It translates to CASSRSQESYEQYF.

This chain joins TRBV5-1 and TRBJ2-7, with TRBD1 matching 8 bases. The junction had 3 bases not matched to a gene; V was cut back by 2 bases and J by 2 bases. Looked up from germline, CDR1 is SGHRS and CDR2 is YFSETQ. CDR3 length equals 14 residues. CDR3 region: CASSFEDRAYEQYF. The CDR3 bases are TGCGCCAGCAGCTTTGAGGACAGGGCCTACGAGCAGTACTTC.

As regards this clonotype: This may be a read error: a much more frequent sequence differs by one nucleotide. The J gene is TRBJ2-1, the V gene TRBV28; TRBD1 matches at 9 bases. The J call may be in error: the DNA end matches TRBJ2-7 better. The CDR3 has 12 amino acids. Germline V gene sequence: CDR1 MDHEN, CDR2 SYDVKM. CDR3 residues: CASGTGYNEQYF. In DNA, the CDR3 is TGTGCCAGCGGGACAGGGTACAATGAGCAGTACTTC.

J is TRBJ1-1 and V is TRBV6-2 or TRBV6-3; 10 bases agree with TRBD1. The CDR3 extends over 14 amino acids. V shed 7 bases, J shed 0 bases, and the junction held 2 bases outside the gene matches. CDR1 and CDR2 from the germline V gene are MNHEY and SVGEGT. CDR3 DNA sequence: TGTGCCAGCAAAGGACAGGGGGTGAACACTGAAGCTTTCTTT. Translating gives CASKGQGVNTEAFF.